The present T cell receptor beta chain was sequenced within a study of blood T cells in healthy people across ages. Study-wide results and caveats: Conclusively comparing naive with antigen-experienced cells was impossible with unsorted PBMCs. Diversity figures based on one million T cells were deemed too low.

The use of a sample-barcoded 5' primer and a J-beta primer mix characterized a second PCR of roughly 6 to 11 cycles. A tag from a template-switch adaptor with 12 random nucleotides marked each cDNA molecule. Researchers report that each sample yielded at least 2.5 million CDR3-containing paired-end reads. MiXCR, run by TCRdb on the 5' RACE reads, gives a single entry per CDR3 protein. The table has under 1,000,000 distinct CDR3 sequences, 36% seen once. Regarding this clonotype: As yet, its antigen is unknown.

Trimming took 9 bases from V and 1 from J, leaving 9 bases between them. Germline CDR1 and CDR2: KGHDR and SFDVKD. CDR3 length equals 13 residues. The TCR comes from a man aged 18 to 29 in good health. The chain employs TRBV24-1 and TRBJ2-1, with D maybe TRBD1 (5 bases). What was sequenced was blood. CDR3 sequence reads: CATAKGSYNEQFF. The CDR3 DNA is TGTGCCACCGCGAAGGGGTCCTACAATGAGCAGTTCTTC.